This TCR beta chain was retrieved from a study of pediatric ulcerative colitis. In germline, CDR1 is SGDLS, CDR2 YYNGEE. The CDR3 totals 14 residues. Trimming took 3 bases from V and 0 from J, leaving 9 bases between them. At colonoscopy, a blood sample was also collected. The survey-level immunoSEQ assay was used. Sequencing depth was up to 500,000 reads per sample. Assay used: immunoSEQ multiplex PCR; TCRdb lists only in-frame clones, some missing. The sample has more than 50,000 clones, 80% to 90% seen once. V and J are TRBV9 and TRBJ1-2; a possible D gene is TRBD1 (5 bases). The source of this sequence is a boy under 18 who was a control in a study of pediatric ulcerative colitis. The sequenced sample was blood. In DNA, the CDR3 is TGTGCCAGCAGCGGAGGAGGGGCTAACTATGGCTACACCTTC. This encodes CASSGGGANYGYTF.